The next 16 T cell receptor beta chains were all read from a single sample in a study of blood T cell repertoires in COVID-19. Libraries were prepared by immunoSEQ multiplex PCR; TCRdb keeps only in-frame clonotypes and omits some of them. Of roughly 250,000 clones listed, 75% to 90% are singletons. The specimen sequenced was peripheral blood. These receptor sequences come from a woman aged 40-49 years with acute or convalescent COVID-19.

The table lists this clone with a count of one. This chain uses TRBV6-5 with TRBJ1-1; 8 bases align to TRBD1. Germline assignment: CDR1 MNHEY and CDR2 SVGAGI. The CDR3 has 14 amino acids. The junction had 6 bases not matched to a gene; V was cut back by 2 bases and J by 7 bases. The CDR3 is CASSYGDRLGEAFF. The DNA for the CDR3 is TGTGCCAGCAGTTACGGGGACAGGTTGGGTGAAGCTTTCTTT.

This chain joins TRBV5-6 and TRBJ1-1; a weak D match, TRBD1 (5 bases). The germline V gene has CDR1 SGHDT and CDR2 YYEEEE. Deletions cut 3 bases from V and 7 bases from J, with 22 bases between. CDR3 size: 16 residues. This chain's CDR3 is CASSSSPQGPPIEAFF. The CDR3 nucleotides are TGTGCCAGCAGCTCCTCCCCTCAGGGCCCCCCCATTGAAGCTTTCTTT.

This chain links TRBV3-1 (or the pseudogene TRBV3-2) with TRBJ1-1, with 9 bases fitting TRBD1. Germline V gene lookup returns CDR1 LGHDT and CDR2 YNNKEL (reference sequence). Trimming removed 2 bases from V and 6 bases from J; junction bases left unmatched: 7. The CDR3 has 15 residues. CDR3 coding DNA: TGTGCCAGCAGCCAACCCGGGACAGGGTCCTCTGAAGCTTTCTTT. It specifies CASSQPGTGSSEAFF.

The V call is TRBV2, the J call TRBJ2-2; no reliable D call. The length of the CDR3 is 16 residues. V shed 7 bases and J shed 1 base, with 16 bases lying between them. Germline CDR1 and CDR2: SNHLY and FYNNEI. The CDR3 bases are TGTGCCAGCACCTACCCACGGGTGGTGAACACCGGGGAGCTGTTTTTT. Encoded protein: CASTYPRVVNTGELFF.

The chain recombines TRBV28 with TRBJ1-6, with 7 nucleotides matching TRBD1. The CDR3 length is 15 residues. Trimming at V came to 5 bases and at J to 5 bases, leaving 6 bases not matched to a gene. In germline, CDR1 is MDHEN, CDR2 SYDVKM. This CDR3 reads CASSLGQVNNSPLHF. Written as DNA, the CDR3 is TGTGCCAGCAGTCTCGGACAGGTTAATAATTCACCCCTCCACTTT.

This rearrangement joins TRBV7-2 to TRBJ2-1; tentative D call: TRBD1 (6 bases). Trimming took off 3 bases at V and 4 bases at J, with 13 bases between the two ends. The CDR3 extends over 15 amino acids. Looked up from germline, CDR1 is SGHTA and CDR2 is FQGNSA. This chain's CDR3 is CASSLGWTDYNEQFF. CDR3 nucleotides: TGTGCCAGCAGCTTGGGCTGGACAGATTACAATGAGCAGTTCTTC.

The chain employs TRBV5-8 and TRBJ1-5; the match to TRBD1 covers 9 bases. The germline V gene encodes CDR1 SGHTS and CDR2 YDEGEE. The CDR3 is made up of 14 amino acids. Germline trimming cut 5 bases from V and 4 bases from J; bases unmatched to any gene: 4. The CDR3 protein is CASRPGQGNQPQHF. The CDR3 region has the DNA TGTGCCAGCAGACCGGGACAGGGAAATCAGCCCCAGCATTTT.

This chain joins TRBV3-1 (or the pseudogene TRBV3-2) and TRBJ1-3; weak D call: TRBD1 (6 bases). Looked up from germline, CDR1 is LGHDT and CDR2 is YNNKEL (reference sequence). The CDR3 loop spans 16 amino acids. The ends were cut back, 1 base at V and 2 bases at J, with 12 bases in the middle. The CDR3 region is CASSQVLEGAGNTIYF. As DNA, the CDR3 is TGTGCCAGCAGCCAAGTACTCGAGGGGGCTGGAAACACCATATATTTT.

V usage is TRBV2 and J usage is TRBJ1-5; D is unclear. Trimming took 6 bases from V and 5 from J, leaving 8 bases between them. There are 12 residues in the CDR3. The germline V gene has CDR1 SNHLY and CDR2 FYNNEI. The CDR3 DNA sequence: TGTGCCAGCAGGACCACAGATCAGCCCCAGCATTTT. Protein product: CASRTTDQPQHF.

The chain links TRBV9 to TRBJ1-4, with D tentatively TRBD1 (6 bases). The germline V and J ends were trimmed by 8 bases and 6 bases, with 14 bases remaining between them. From germline, CDR1 is SGDLS and CDR2 YYNGEE. CDR3 length equals 13 residues. CDR3 nucleotide sequence: TGTGCCAGTGCCAGGGGTGGGGATGAAAAACTGTTTTTT. Protein: CASARGGDEKLFF.

This clone was counted once. This chain uses TRBV30 with TRBJ1-1; 7 positions match TRBD1. The CDR3 spans 13 residues. The ends lost 5 bases at V and 5 bases at J; junction bases unmatched: 8. CDR1 is GTSNPN and CDR2 is SVGIG in the germline V gene (reference sequence). CDR3 in amino acids: CAWEQGPGTEAFF. The CDR3 DNA is TGTGCCTGGGAACAGGGGCCGGGAACTGAAGCTTTCTTT.

This chain connects TRBV30 to TRBJ2-5; 10 positions match TRBD2. From germline, CDR1 is GTSNPN and CDR2 SVGIG (reference sequence). Unmatched junction bases numbered 6, after V lost 5 bases and J lost 0 bases. This CDR3 contains 15 residues. This CDR3 is CAWRPGLAYQETQYF. The DNA for the CDR3 is TGTGCCTGGCGTCCGGGACTAGCGTACCAAGAGACCCAGTACTTC. The whole variable domain, filled in from reference TRBV30 and TRBJ2-5, reads SQTIHQWPATLVQPVGSPLSLECTVEGTSNPNLYWYRQAAGRGLQLLFYSVGIGQISSEVPQNLSASRPQDRQFILSSKKLLLSDSGFYLCAWRPGLAYQETQYFGPGTRLLVL.

This rearrangement joins TRBV19 to TRBJ1-4; D is possibly TRBD1 (6 bases). With 4 bases removed from V and 5 bases from J, the gap between germline ends came to 17 bases. This CDR3 region has 16 residues. Germline V lookup: CDR1 LNHDA, CDR2 SQIVND (reference sequence). The CDR3 bases are TGTGCCAGTAGTAGGCATCAAGGACAGTCGAATGAAAAACTGTTTTTT. This codes for CASSRHQGQSNEKLFF.

V is TRBV28 and J is TRBJ1-5; TRBD1 is a possible D gene (6 bases). The CDR3 is 14 amino acids. CDR1 and CDR2 from the germline V gene are MDHEN and SYDVKM. V was trimmed by 3 bases and J by 10 bases, leaving 16 bases between them. The CDR3 here is CASSFRQVVNPQHF. The CDR3 nucleotides are TGTGCCAGCAGTTTTCGACAGGTCGTTAATCCCCAGCATTTT.

This chain connects TRBV14 to TRBJ1-1; D unclear. This CDR3 is 15 amino acids long. Germline CDR1 and CDR2: SGHDN and FVKESK. Trimming cost V 5 bases and J 0 bases, with 13 bases left between them. The CDR3 DNA sequence: TGTGCCAGCAGCTCGGAGGTTTACATGAACACTGAAGCTTTCTTT. Amino acid sequence: CASSSEVYMNTEAFF.

The chain employs TRBV11-3 and TRBJ2-2; 9 bases align to TRBD1. The CDR3 sequence is 19 residues long. After removal of 0 bases from V and 6 bases from J, the junction contained 14 bases not matched to a gene. Germline lookup yields CDR1 SGHNT and CDR2 YENEEA. DNA of the CDR3: TGTGCCAGCAGCTTAGATCTCCTGGGACAGGGAAGACCGGCCGGGGAGCTGTTTTTT. As protein: CASSLDLLGQGRPAGELFF.